The 16 T cell receptor beta chains listed next were all sequenced from one sample in a study of blood T cell repertoires in COVID-19. TCRdb's table, derived via immunoSEQ multiplex PCR, lists solely in-frame clones and lacks some. The sample has 85,000 to 100,000 clones, less than 95% seen once. Sequenced material: peripheral blood. These receptors were taken from a man aged 55 to 70 with acute or convalescent COVID-19.

The gene calls are TRBV5-1 and TRBJ1-1; no firm D call. Trimming took off 2 bases at V and 5 bases at J, with 13 bases between the two ends. Germline assignment: CDR1 SGHRS and CDR2 YFSETQ. The CDR3 has 14 amino acids. The CDR3 bases are TGCGCCAGCAGCTTCTCTAGTTTGTCGACTGAAGCTTTCTTT. This gives the protein CASSFSSLSTEAFF.

This clone showed up just once. This chain links TRBV6-5 with TRBJ1-1, with 8 bases that match TRBD1. This CDR3 region has 16 residues. V lost 4 bases to trimming and J lost 3 bases; unmatched junction nucleotides: 10. CDR1 and CDR2 (germline): MNHEY, SVGAGI. CDR3 residues: CASSSGGTGFYTEAFF. The CDR3 DNA follows: TGTGCCAGCAGTTCAGGCGGGACAGGTTTCTACACTGAAGCTTTCTTT.

The chain joins TRBV2 to TRBJ1-5; TRBD1 might be the D (5 bases). Germline V CDR1 and CDR2: SNHLY, FYNNEI. V was cut by 2 bases and J by 1 base, with 9 bases left in between. The CDR3 runs to 15 residues. The DNA for the CDR3 is TGTGCCAGCAGTGAACGGGGGTTGAGCAATCAGCCCCAGCATTTT. It translates to CASSERGLSNQPQHF.

The J gene is TRBJ2-2, the V gene TRBV3-1 (or the pseudogene TRBV3-2), with 8 nucleotides matching TRBD1. Germline V gene lookup returns CDR1 LGHDT and CDR2 YNNKEL (reference sequence). Germline trimming cut 0 bases from V and 0 bases from J; bases unmatched to any gene: 12. CDR3 length: 20 residues. The CDR3 nucleotides are TGTGCCAGCAGCCAAGATCGCCAGGGGGCGCGTGGACCGAACACCGGGGAGCTGTTTTTT. Its protein is CASSQDRQGARGPNTGELFF.

V usage is TRBV2 and J usage is TRBJ1-6; 7 nucleotides align to TRBD1. This CDR3 has 13 residues. The V segment lost 8 bases and the J segment 9 bases; nucleotides outside the gene matches: 7. The germline gives CDR1 SNHLY, CDR2 FYNNEI. Here the CDR3 reads CASPQGVGSPLHF. Here the CDR3 DNA reads TGTGCCAGCCCCCAGGGGGTAGGTTCACCCCTCCACTTT. Full variable domain (outside the CDR3, taken from reference TRBV2 and TRBJ1-6): EPEVTQTPSHQVTQMGQEVILRCVPISNHLYFYWYRQILGQKVEFLVSFYNNEISEKSEIFDDQFSVERPDGSNFTLKIRSTKLEDSAMYFCASPQGVGSPLHFGNGTRLTVT.

V gene TRBV7-9 combines with J gene TRBJ1-4, with 10 positions matching TRBD1. CDR1 and CDR2 from the germline V gene are SEHNR and FQNEAQ (reference sequence). Trimming cost V 5 bases and J 12 bases; bases outside gene matches: 12. CDR3 length: 15 residues. The chain's CDR3 is CASSPQRDRGTELFF. For the CDR3, the DNA is TGTGCCAGCAGCCCCCAGAGGGACAGGGGTACAGAACTGTTTTTT.

The chain recombines TRBV15 with TRBJ1-6; no firm D call. CDR1 and CDR2 from the germline V gene are LNHNV and YYDKDF (reference sequence). V lost 0 bases, J lost 0 bases, and 15 bases lay in between. CDR3 length: 19 amino acids. The CDR3 region is CATSRDPGRLSSYNSPLHF. The CDR3 bases are TGTGCCACCAGCAGAGATCCGGGGAGACTAAGCTCCTATAATTCACCCCTCCACTTT.

In nucleotides, the CDR3 is TGTGCCAGCAACGAGGGACTAGCGGGGGAGGAGACCCAGTACTTC. It specifies CASNEGLAGEETQYF. The chain has TRBV13 and TRBJ2-5; the match to TRBD2 covers 14 bases. CDR1 PRHDT and CDR2 FYEKMQ come from the germline V gene (reference sequence). The CDR3 covers 15 residues. V shed 7 bases and J 5 bases; nucleotides not matched to a gene: 6.

The V call is TRBV5-6, the J call TRBJ1-5; D is perhaps TRBD1 (6 bases). Germline-derived CDR1 and CDR2 are SGHDT and YYEEEE. The CDR3 runs to 15 residues. V lost 0 bases and J lost 2, with 9 bases in between. The CDR3 here is CASSLGGLGNQPQHF. In DNA, the CDR3 is TGTGCCAGCAGCTTGGGGGGGCTGGGCAATCAGCCCCAGCATTTT.

The chain uses TRBV6-5 and TRBJ1-6; D unclear. The CDR3 totals 15 residues. The V end was cut by 6 bases, the J end by 2 bases, with 11 bases between. Germline assignment: CDR1 MNHEY and CDR2 SVGAGI. CDR3 sequence: CASSLSGTYNSPLHF. CDR3 in DNA: TGTGCCAGCAGCCTTTCGGGAACCTATAATTCACCCCTCCACTTT.

The chain couples TRBV10-2 to TRBJ1-5; D is ambiguous. Trimming took off 0 bases at V and 7 bases at J, with 10 bases between the two ends. The germline gives CDR1 WSHSY, CDR2 SAAADI. The CDR3 is made up of 14 amino acids. The CDR3 here is CASSESSRGQPQHF. The DNA of the CDR3 is TGCGCCAGCAGTGAGTCGTCCCGGGGACAGCCCCAGCATTTT.

The chain links TRBV18 to TRBJ1-1; possibly TRBD1 for D (5 bases). This CDR3 is 11 amino acids long. The ends were cut back, 3 bases at V and 8 bases at J, with 7 bases in the middle. The germline gives CDR1 KGHSH, CDR2 LQKENI. CDR3 in amino acids: CASSPGPEAFF. CDR3 in DNA: TGTGCCAGCTCACCGGGGCCCGAAGCTTTCTTT.

The V and J genes are TRBV7-2 and TRBJ1-1; tentatively, D is TRBD1 (6 bases). Deletions cut 1 base from V and 5 bases from J, with 11 bases between. The germline CDR1 and CDR2 sequences are SGHTA and FQGNSA. This CDR3 region has 14 residues. The CDR3 coding sequence is TGTGCCAGCAGCTTAGATACAGGGTGGACTGAAGCTTTCTTT. This codes for CASSLDTGWTEAFF.

The V and J genes are TRBV5-6 and TRBJ2-1, with D maybe TRBD1 (6 bases). V lost 0 bases to trimming and J lost 0 bases, with 10 bases between them. Germline V gene sequence: CDR1 SGHDT, CDR2 YYEEEE. This CDR3 region has 16 residues. The CDR3, as DNA: TGTGCCAGCAGCTTGGAACAGGGCCTCTCCTACAATGAGCAGTTCTTC. The encoded protein is CASSLEQGLSYNEQFF.

The chain combines TRBV27 with TRBJ1-1, with a possible D match to TRBD1 (6 bases). The V gene's germline CDR1 is MNHEY and CDR2 SMNVEV (reference sequence). V was pared by 0 bases and J by 3 bases, with 11 bases between. This CDR3 is 15 amino acids long. CDR3 coding DNA: TGTGCCAGCAGTTTATCTGGGGGGGCGGACACTGAAGCTTTCTTT. Translation: CASSLSGGADTEAFF.

The V and J genes are TRBV7-2 and TRBJ1-1; tentatively, D is TRBD1 (5 bases). Germline values: CDR1 SGHTA, CDR2 FQGNSA. V was trimmed by 5 bases and J by 7 bases, leaving 14 bases between them. This CDR3 comprises 13 residues. This chain's CDR3 is CASSRRGEGEAFF. The DNA of the CDR3 is TGTGCCAGCAGCCGCCGAGGGGAGGGTGAAGCTTTCTTT.